These 21 T cell receptor beta chains were all obtained from the same sample, sequenced in a study of T cell changes during pregnancy in multiple sclerosis. Profiled with immunoSEQ multiplex PCR; TCRdb holds only in-frame clones, not every one. The table has around 50,000 clones, roughly 94% seen once; the top ten hold under 7%. Sequencing used CD8+ T cells from peripheral blood mononuclear cells, obtained in the first trimester of pregnancy. These receptor sequences come from a female donor with multiple sclerosis, enrolled in a pregnancy study.

Here the CDR3 reads CASALAATGELFF. For the CDR3, the DNA is TGTGCCAGCGCCCTAGCGGCGACCGGGGAGCTGTTTTTT. The chain uses TRBV27 and TRBJ2-2; 7 bases are a match to TRBD2. V trimming: 8 bases; J trimming: 5 bases; junction bases outside the gene matches: 5. CDR1 is MNHEY, CDR2 SMNVEV, per germline (reference sequence). There are 13 residues in the CDR3.

The V gene is TRBV6-5, the J gene TRBJ2-5, with a tentative D call TRBD1 (6 bases). The CDR3 spans 15 residues. The V end lost 6 bases, the J end lost 1 base, and 15 bases lay between the germline ends. Looked up from germline, CDR1 is MNHEY and CDR2 is SVGAGI. Here the CDR3 DNA reads TGTGCCAGCAGGGTCGAGGACAGCCTCCAAGAGACCCAGTACTTC. This gives the protein CASRVEDSLQETQYF.

The CDR3 loop reads CAISGDRNEQFF. CDR3 nucleotides: TGTGCCATCAGTGGGGACAGAAATGAGCAGTTCTTC. The chain recombines TRBV10-3 with TRBJ2-1; 7 nucleotides line up with TRBD1. Per the germline V gene, CDR1 is ENHRY and CDR2 is SYGVKD. The CDR3 length is 12 residues. V trimming: 4 bases; J trimming: 7 bases; junction bases outside the gene matches: 1.

This chain uses TRBV6-1 with TRBJ2-3; a possible D gene is TRBD1 (5 bases). CDR3 length equals 15 residues. Germline V CDR1 and CDR2: MNHNS, SASEGT. V was clipped by 2 bases and J by 0 bases, with 9 bases between them. The CDR3 DNA is TGTGCCAGCAGTGAAACGGCAGGGAGCACAGATACGCAGTATTTT. This encodes CASSETAGSTDTQYF.

This chain connects TRBV6-5 to TRBJ2-7, with D possibly matching TRBD1 (5 bases). The germline V gene has CDR1 MNHEY and CDR2 SVGAGI. Trimming removed 0 bases from V and 3 bases from J, with 9 bases in between. The CDR3 has 14 residues. In DNA form, the CDR3 reads TGTGCCAGCAGTTACTCTCTCAGGGACTACGAGCAGTACTTC. Translation: CASSYSLRDYEQYF.

This chain joins TRBV5-1 and TRBJ2-7; TRBD2 matches at 11 bases. The V segment lost 8 bases and the J segment 5 bases; nucleotides outside the gene matches: 12. The CDR3 sequence is 15 residues long. Germline V CDR1 and CDR2: SGHRS, YFSETQ. CDR3 sequence (DNA): TGCGCCAGTCAAGAGGGACTAGCGGTAGCTAACGAGCAGTACTTC. This translates into CASQEGLAVANEQYF.

V usage is TRBV5-1 and J usage is TRBJ1-1; the match to TRBD1 covers 9 bases. The germline gives CDR1 SGHRS, CDR2 YFSETQ. The CDR3 totals 20 residues. V shed 0 bases and J 11 bases; nucleotides not matched to a gene: 26. The CDR3 nucleotides read TGCGCCAGCAGCTTGGACAACCGGGACAGGGACTTGGGACCGCTCAGTGAGGCTTTCTTT. It is translated as CASSLDNRDRDLGPLSEAFF.

The J gene is TRBJ2-2, the V gene TRBV9; 10 nucleotides align to TRBD2. The V and J ends lost 4 bases and 8 bases, in that order; junction bases with no gene match: 14. The CDR3 runs 17 residues. Germline V gene data show CDR1 as SGDLS and CDR2 as YYNGEE. CDR3 nucleotide sequence: TGTGCCAGCAGCCCTCTGAAAGCGGGAGGGTATATGGGGGAGCTGTTTTTT. This encodes CASSPLKAGGYMGELFF.

Worth noting for this clone: This CDR3 is also generated by other DNA sequences in the sample. V and J are TRBV5-4 and TRBJ2-7; 14 nucleotides match TRBD2. The CDR3 runs 17 residues. Germline assignment: CDR1 SGHNT and CDR2 YYREEE (reference sequence). V lost 3 bases, J lost 1 base, and 6 bases stayed unmatched. For the CDR3, the DNA is TGTGCCAGCAGCTGGCCGGGACTAGCGGGAGAGTCCTACGAGCAGTACTTC. Residues: CASSWPGLAGESYEQYF.

This clone came up once. This chain links TRBV7-4 with TRBJ1-2; D is possibly TRBD1 (6 bases). Germline V CDR1 and CDR2: SGHVT, SQSDAQ. The V gene lost 0 bases and the J gene lost 2 bases, with 31 bases spanning the gap. This CDR3 comprises 22 residues. CDR3 nucleotide sequence: TGTGCCAGCAGCTTAGCTCCGGACAGACAGAACCAACTAGGGAACTTGAACTATGGCTACACCTTC. This encodes CASSLAPDRQNQLGNLNYGYTF.

J is TRBJ1-2 and V is TRBV19; D not resolved. Deletions cut 3 bases from V and 8 bases from J, with 16 bases between. The V gene's germline CDR1 is LNHDA and CDR2 SQIVND (reference sequence). The CDR3 has 14 residues. The CDR3 loop is CASSINPGLWGYTF. CDR3 DNA: TGTGCCAGTAGTATTAACCCAGGCCTATGGGGCTACACCTTC.

The rearrangement uses TRBV2 and TRBJ2-5, with TRBD2 matching over 10 bases. The CDR3 covers 15 residues. CDR1 and CDR2 (germline): SNHLY, FYNNEI. V shed 8 bases, J shed 4 bases, and the junction held 10 bases outside the gene matches. The CDR3 nucleotides are TGTGCCAGCTCTAGGGGGACTAGCGTTGGAGAGACCCAGTACTTC. Protein product: CASSRGTSVGETQYF.

Comment on this clone: The sample holds other DNA sequences that translate to the same CDR3. The CDR3 DNA is TGTGCCAGCAGGTTAGAAGGGGGCCAAAACATTCAGTACTTC. It yields the protein CASRLEGGQNIQYF. V is TRBV7-3 and J is TRBJ2-4, with TRBD1 identical over 7 bases. The germline V gene encodes CDR1 SGHTA and CDR2 FQGTGA. V dropped 6 bases and J dropped 5; count of bases not matched to a gene: 7. CDR3 size: 14 residues.

CDR3 nucleotide sequence: TGTGCCAGCAGCCCCCGATCCGACACCGGCTACGAGCAGTACTTC. Translated, it gives CASSPRSDTGYEQYF. The rearrangement joins TRBV9 to TRBJ2-7, with unresolved D. Germline lookup yields CDR1 SGDLS and CDR2 YYNGEE. This CDR3 contains 15 residues. V lost 4 bases and J 3 bases, leaving 17 bases between the germline ends.

J is TRBJ1-1 and V is TRBV27, with a possible D match to TRBD1 (6 bases). Germline V CDR1 and CDR2: MNHEY, SMNVEV (reference sequence). The V and J ends lost 5 bases and 0 bases respectively, with 10 bases between them. CDR3 length: 14 amino acids. The CDR3 spells CASSTGQLNTEAFF. CDR3 in DNA: TGTGCCAGCAGTACCGGACAGTTGAACACTGAAGCTTTCTTT.

The chain has TRBV9 and TRBJ2-2; 9 bases fit TRBD2. The CDR3 totals 17 residues. Looked up from germline, CDR1 is SGDLS and CDR2 is YYNGEE. The trim removed 3 bases at V and 2 bases at J, leaving 8 bases unmatched. For the CDR3, the DNA is TGTGCCAGCAGCGCCCCTCTAGCGGGAACTAACACCGGGGAGCTGTTTTTT. Its translation is CASSAPLAGTNTGELFF.

The chain recombines TRBV10-1 with TRBJ1-2; maybe TRBD1 (6 bases). The CDR3 is 15 residues long. V was clipped by 0 bases and J by 4 bases, with 12 bases between them. Germline CDR1 reads WNHNN; CDR2 reads SYGVQD (reference sequence). The chain's CDR3 is CASSESVGTTYGYTF. The CDR3 DNA reads as TGCGCCAGCAGTGAGTCGGTCGGGACAACCTATGGCTACACCTTC.

The chain couples TRBV28 to TRBJ2-6; D is unresolved. Germline V gene sequence: CDR1 MDHEN, CDR2 SYDVKM. The ends were cut back, 7 bases at V and 0 bases at J, with 7 bases in the middle. This CDR3 is built from 14 residues. The CDR3: CASKRSSGANVLTF. Written as DNA, the CDR3 is TGTGCCAGCAAAAGGAGCTCTGGGGCCAACGTCCTGACTTTC.

The rearrangement joins TRBV6-1 to TRBJ2-7, with 11 bases identical to TRBD2. V lost 2 bases to trimming and J lost 5 bases; unmatched junction nucleotides: 5. The CDR3 runs 15 residues. CDR1 is MNHNS and CDR2 is SASEGT in the germline V gene. The DNA for the CDR3 is TGTGCCAGCAGTGAAATTGGACTAGCGGGCCACGAGCAGTACTTC. It codes for CASSEIGLAGHEQYF.

V and J are TRBV4-1 and TRBJ2-3; D may be TRBD1 (5 bases). V lost 6 bases and J 1 base, leaving 11 bases between the germline ends. The germline gives CDR1 MGHRA, CDR2 YSYEKL. The CDR3 spans 14 residues. In DNA form, the CDR3 reads TGCGCCAGCAGACGGATAGGGGGCACAGATACGCAGTATTTT. It encodes CASRRIGGTDTQYF.

The V and J genes are TRBV11-2 and TRBJ2-7; D might be TRBD2 (6 bases). Between the trimmed V and J ends, which lost 5 bases and 0 bases, there was a span of 17 bases. The CDR3 consists of 16 residues. Germline CDR1 is SGHAT and CDR2 is FQNNGV. The CDR3 loop is CASSRSGTLSSYEQYF. Here the CDR3 DNA reads TGTGCCAGCAGCAGATCCGGGACTTTGAGCTCCTACGAGCAGTACTTC.